The source of this T cell receptor (beta chain) is a study of T cells after yellow fever vaccination. Study context: Low-cell-number fractions were prepared with SMART-Seq v4 Ultra Low Input.

TCRdb used MiXCR to reprocess the 5' RACE reads, holding one entry per CDR3 protein. Among a few hundred thousand distinct CDR3 sequences listed, around 3.6% were seen once. Trimming removed 2 bases from V and 7 bases from J, with 11 bases in between. Germline assignment: CDR1 SGHAT and CDR2 FQDESV (reference sequence). The length of the CDR3 is 13 residues. The table lists this clonotype with a few counts. The sequencing here drew on PBMCs, taken on the day of the yellow fever booster vaccination. The chain is built from TRBV11-1 and TRBJ2-5; no clear D gene. The receptor's source is a man between 18 and 35 years old who received the YFV17D yellow fever vaccine. The CDR3: CASSLRLTGTQYF. CDR3 nucleotides: TGTGCCAGCAGCTTAAGACTCACGGGGACCCAGTACTTC.